This entry lists 31 T cell receptor beta chains sequenced from one sample in a study of metastatic and nonmetastatic thyroid tumors (dated by TCRdb to 2018 to 2021). Before undergoing thyroid surgery, none of the patients had been given any kind of treatment. The library came from PCR. Instrument on record: Illumina HiSeq 4000. The public reads were reanalyzed by TCRdb: fastp trimming at Q25, MiXCR alignment, in-frame beta chains only. In all, the sample holds some 64,000 clones, and just over 4% of those were seen once. Of the sample, approximately 20% falls within the top ten clones. Specimen: blood. Receptors were obtained from a female donor with papillary thyroid cancer or a benign thyroid nodule (not recorded which). Some clones in this sample may be carry-over from other donors' samples.

This clone showed up just a few times. V usage is TRBV7-9 and J usage is TRBJ2-2; D not certain. V was cut by 6 bases and J by 4 bases, with 18 bases left in between. Germline CDR1 is SEHNR and CDR2 is FQNEAQ (reference sequence). This CDR3 has 16 residues. CDR3 nucleotide sequence: TGTGCCAGCAGTTTGTACTTCAGACGAGGCACCGGGGAGCTGTTTTTT. Protein: CASSLYFRRGTGELFF.

This clone has a handful of counts. This may come from a read error, since a much larger clone is one base off. V usage is TRBV9 and J usage is TRBJ2-3; 14 nucleotides agree with TRBD2. The CDR3 totals 16 residues. Germline loops: CDR1 SGDLS, CDR2 YYNGEE. DNA for the CDR3: TGTGCCAGCAGCGCCCCAAGGGGACTAGCGGGAGATACGCAGTCTTTT. It encodes CASSAPRGLAGDTQSF.

This clone came up a few times. J is TRBJ2-1 and V is TRBV6-1, with unresolved D. CDR1 is MNHNS and CDR2 is SASEGT in the germline V gene. CDR3 length: 17 residues. V was shortened by 4 bases and J by 6 bases, with 22 bases between the two germline ends. CDR3 coding DNA: TGTGCCAGCAGTGTTCCATACGTAGGCCCCCTGATCAATGAGCAGTTCTTC. This sequence encodes CASSVPYVGPLINEQFF.

This clone has only a few counts. The chain is built from TRBV24-1 and TRBJ2-7; 7 bases agree with TRBD2. The V and J ends lost 6 bases and 6 bases, in that order; junction bases with no gene match: 7. Germline lookup yields CDR1 KGHDR and CDR2 SFDVKD. This CDR3 is built from 13 residues. This CDR3 is CATSLGGACEQYF. In DNA, the CDR3 is TGTGCCACCAGTCTGGGAGGGGCTTGCGAGCAGTACTTC.

This clone was seen many times. The J gene is TRBJ2-7, the V gene TRBV7-2; 9 bases agree with TRBD1. Germline V gene lookup returns CDR1 SGHTA and CDR2 FQGNSA. This CDR3 is 15 amino acids long. J gave up 3 bases and V 5 bases, and 8 bases lay outside the gene matches. The CDR3 here is CASSPQQGAGYEQYF. The DNA of the CDR3 is TGTGCCAGCAGCCCCCAACAGGGGGCAGGCTACGAGCAGTACTTC.

This clone has a handful of counts. The chain links TRBV6-1 to TRBJ2-1; D remains unclear. This CDR3 spans 13 amino acids. V was shortened by 5 bases and J by 6 bases, with 11 bases between the two germline ends. The germline V gene encodes CDR1 MNHNS and CDR2 SASEGT. The CDR3 is CASSSLSGNEQFF. DNA of the CDR3: TGTGCCAGCAGTTCCCTGTCCGGCAATGAGCAGTTCTTC.

In its sample, this clone was seen a few times. The rearrangement uses TRBV6-2 or TRBV6-3 and TRBJ2-2; maybe TRBD2 (5 bases). V dropped 0 bases and J dropped 4 bases, with 6 bases sitting between them. Looked up from germline, CDR1 is MNHEY and CDR2 is SVGEGT. CDR3 length equals 14 residues. Here the CDR3 reads CASSYSGVTGELFF. The CDR3 DNA is TGTGCCAGCAGTTACTCGGGAGTCACCGGGGAGCTGTTTTTT.

About this clone: A much larger clone differs by one base, so this may be a read error. The chain recombines TRBV11-3 with TRBJ1-1; D call uncertain. The CDR3 totals 12 residues. Trimming cost V 1 base and J 10 bases, with 10 bases left between them. Germline lookup yields CDR1 SGHNT and CDR2 YENEEA. The CDR3 DNA follows: TGTGCCAGCAGCTTAGCGGACGGTGTAGCTTTCTTT. Translating it yields CASSLADGVAFF. Filled out from reference TRBV11-3 and TRBJ1-1, the complete variable domain reads EAGVVQSPRYKIIEKKQPVAFWCNPISGHNTLYWYLQNLGQGPELLIRYENEEAVDDSQLPKDRFSAERLKGVDSTLKIQPAELGDSAVYLCASSLADGVAFFGQGTRLTVV.

This clone was counted ten times or more. This chain connects TRBV2 to TRBJ2-3, with 10 nucleotides matching TRBD2. Germline values: CDR1 SNHLY, CDR2 FYNNEI. This CDR3 has 17 amino acids. J gave up 0 bases and V 2 bases, and 5 bases lay outside the gene matches. In nucleotides, the CDR3 is TGTGCCAGCAGTGAATGGCTAGCGGGAGAGAGCACAGATACGCAGTATTTT. It translates to CASSEWLAGESTDTQYF.

This clone was observed many times. This chain links TRBV28 with TRBJ1-2; D gene ambiguous. Germline V gives CDR1 MDHEN, CDR2 SYDVKM. There are 9 residues in the CDR3. V was shortened by 8 bases and J by 6 bases, with 4 bases between the two germline ends. The CDR3 DNA is TGTGCCAGCGGGAATGGCTACACCTTC. It is translated as CASGNGYTF.

This clone came up many times. This chain uses TRBV18 with TRBJ1-5; 7 nucleotides align to TRBD1. Germline CDR1 reads KGHSH; CDR2 reads LQKENI. The CDR3 spans 16 residues. V was clipped by 3 bases and J by 4 bases; unmatched bases: 9. The CDR3 nucleotides read TGTGCCAGCTCACCCAACCCGGGACAGCCAAATCAGCCCCAGCATTTT. As protein: CASSPNPGQPNQPQHF.

This clone showed up many times. The junction and the germline gene differ at one end; a read error may be behind it. Other DNA variants within this sample encode the same CDR3. The J gene is TRBJ1-1, the V gene TRBV28, with D tentatively TRBD1 (6 bases). Germline V gene sequence: CDR1 MDHEN, CDR2 SYDVKM. The CDR3 extends over 15 amino acids. Here the CDR3 reads CASRLQGRRDTEAFF. The CDR3 nucleotides are TGTGCCAGCAGGCTACAGGGACGACGAGATACTGAGGCTTTCTTT.

On this clone: Mismatch with germline at one junction end may stem from a read error. The same CDR3 can be traced to other DNA sequences in this sample. The chain recombines TRBV2 with TRBJ2-7; D remains unclear. The CDR3 is 13 amino acids. Germline V gene lookup returns CDR1 SNHLY and CDR2 FYNNEI. The CDR3 nucleotides are TGCGCAAGCCGACCCCCTCGAACCTCCGAGCAGTACTTC. This gives the protein CASRPPRTSEQYF.

There are many counts of this clone. The chain employs TRBV6-2 or TRBV6-3 and TRBJ2-3; 10 nucleotides match TRBD2. The CDR3 loop spans 14 amino acids. CDR1 is MNHEY, CDR2 SVGEGT, per germline. After removal of 6 bases from V and 4 bases from J, the junction contained 4 bases not matched to a gene. This CDR3 is CASRGGTSADTQYF. The DNA of the CDR3 is TGTGCCAGCAGGGGAGGGACTAGCGCAGATACGCAGTATTTT.

This clone showed up many times. The chain carries TRBV12-3 or TRBV12-4 and TRBJ2-1, with unresolved D. The CDR3 loop spans 12 amino acids. The V and J ends lost 3 bases and 15 bases respectively, with 15 bases between them. The chain's CDR3 is CASSFSTDLRFF. Written as DNA, the CDR3 is TGTGCCAGCAGTTTTTCTACGGACCTGCGGTTCTTC.

This clone was seen only a few times. The chain combines TRBV6-5 with TRBJ2-7; D uncertain. The germline gives CDR1 MNHEY, CDR2 SVGAGI. Trimming left V 4 bases short and J 0 bases short, with 13 bases between. This CDR3 contains 15 residues. CDR3 DNA sequence: TGTGCCAGCAGTTTCGACGGACCCGTCTCCTACGAGCAGTACTTC. This encodes CASSFDGPVSYEQYF.

With regard to this clone: At the DNA level, this CDR3 is encoded by other sequences in the same sample as well. The chain has TRBV4-1 and TRBJ2-7; 11 bases align to TRBD2. This CDR3 has 15 amino acids. In germline, CDR1 is MGHRA, CDR2 YSYEKL. V gave up 4 bases and J gave up 1 base; unmatched junction bases: 3. The CDR3: CASSRLAGGSYEQYF. CDR3 DNA: TGCGCCAGCAGCCGGCTAGCGGGAGGATCCTACGAGCAGTACTTC.

This clone was observed many times. The gene calls are TRBV3-1 and TRBJ1-4; 10 bases map to TRBD1. This CDR3 comprises 17 residues. The V and J ends lost 1 base and 8 bases, in that order; junction bases with no gene match: 10. Germline values: CDR1 LGHDT, CDR2 YNNKEL (reference sequence). The CDR3 DNA reads TGTGCCAGCAGCCAAGGTTTGTTTGGGACAGGGGACGAAAAACTGTTTTTT. This encodes CASSQGLFGTGDEKLFF.

At least ten counts were recorded for this clone. V gene TRBV9 combines with J gene TRBJ1-4, with a weak D call TRBD1 (6 bases). V lost 3 bases, J lost 8 bases, and 23 bases lay in between. The CDR3 covers 17 residues. From germline, CDR1 is SGDLS and CDR2 YYNGEE. The CDR3 sequence is CASSATLGGGVEEKLFF. The CDR3 nucleotides read TGTGCCAGCAGCGCGACGTTAGGGGGGGGAGTTGAAGAAAAACTGTTTTTT.

This clone was detected many times. The rearrangement joins TRBV6-1 to TRBJ2-1; tentatively, D is TRBD1 (6 bases). V lost 9 bases and J lost 4, with 28 bases in between. The CDR3 consists of 18 residues. The germline V gene has CDR1 MNHNS and CDR2 SASEGT. The CDR3 region has the DNA TGTGCCAGTTCGAACCCGGGTGGGCCGGGACAAAATTACAATGAGCAGTTCTTC. Translating it yields CASSNPGGPGQNYNEQFF.

There are many counts of this clone. The V and J genes are TRBV20-1 and TRBJ1-3, with D maybe TRBD1 (6 bases). Per the germline V gene, CDR1 is DFQATT and CDR2 is SNEGSKA (reference sequence). The V end lost 4 bases, the J end lost 0 bases, and 13 bases lay between the germline ends. This CDR3 has 15 residues. The CDR3 nucleotides are TGCAGTGCTAAGAGACAGGCGCTCTCTGGAAACACCATATATTTT. Translated, it gives CSAKRQALSGNTIYF.

This clone was detected ten times or more. The chain is built from TRBV7-9 and TRBJ1-1, with 8 bases matching TRBD1. Trimming at V came to 0 bases and at J to 2 bases, leaving 2 bases not matched to a gene. Per the germline V gene, CDR1 is SEHNR and CDR2 is FQNEAQ (reference sequence). The CDR3 covers 15 residues. CDR3 nucleotide sequence: TGTGCCAGCAGCTTAGCTGCAGGGGGCAACACTGAAGCTTTCTTT. This encodes CASSLAAGGNTEAFF. The variable domain in full, completed from reference TRBV7-9 and TRBJ1-1, reads DTGVSQNPRHKITKRGQNVTFRCDPISEHNRLYWYRQTLGQGPEFLTYFQNEAQLEKSRLLSDRFSAERPKGSFSTLEIQRTEQGDSAMYLCASSLAAGGNTEAFFGQGTRLTVV.

The J gene is TRBJ2-7, the V gene TRBV6-1; 8 bases align to TRBD1. The V segment lost 0 bases and the J segment 0 bases; nucleotides outside the gene matches: 1. Germline assignment: CDR1 MNHNS and CDR2 SASEGT. The CDR3 spans 15 residues. CDR3 DNA sequence: TGTGCCAGCAGTGAAGCAACAGGGGGCTCCTACGAGCAGTACTTC. It codes for CASSEATGGSYEQYF.

This clone was seen a few times. An end of the junction differs from the germline gene, which may be a read error. This sequence joins TRBV6-1 and TRBJ2-3, with 7 bases that match TRBD2. The V gene's germline CDR1 is MNHNS and CDR2 SASEGT. The CDR3 is made up of 14 amino acids. The CDR3 DNA reads TGTGTCAGCGTACAGCGGGGAAACACAGATGCGCAGTATTTT. Translated: CVSVQRGNTDAQYF.

The sample holds many counts of this clone. This sequence joins TRBV6-1 and TRBJ2-3, with no clear D. CDR1 is MNHNS and CDR2 is SASEGT in the germline V gene. CDR3 length: 15 residues. V lost 7 bases and J lost 6, with 20 bases in between. CDR3 amino acids: CASTASGSSADTQYF. In DNA, the CDR3 is TGTGCCAGCACTGCGTCTGGCAGCTCGGCGGATACGCAGTATTTT.

With regard to this clone: The missing conserved phenylalanine or tryptophan at the end of this CDR3 makes a read error likely. Written as DNA, the CDR3 is TGTGACAGCAGTTTCAGAAGCAATGAGCAGTTCTTA. Translation gives CDSSFRSNEQFL. V gene TRBV27 combines with J gene TRBJ2-4; D call uncertain. The J call may not be correct, given that the DNA end is closer to TRBJ2-1. The CDR3 is 12 amino acids. The germline CDR1 and CDR2 sequences are MNHEY and SMNVEV (reference sequence).

The sample holds a few counts of this clone. This may be a read error: a much more frequent sequence differs by one nucleotide. This sample includes further DNA sequences coding for the same CDR3. The chain has TRBV29-1 and TRBJ2-1; TRBD2 matches at 11 bases. The CDR3 runs 17 residues. Germline V gene lookup returns CDR1 SQVTM and CDR2 ANQGSEA. The CDR3 sequence: CSVLLWTSGRSYNEQFF. The CDR3 region has the DNA TGCAGCGTTCTTCTATGGACTAGCGGGCGCTCCTACAACGAGCAGTTCTTC.

There are many counts of this clone. The chain joins TRBV4-1 to TRBJ2-2; D is possibly TRBD2 (5 bases). CDR1 MGHRA and CDR2 YSYEKL come from the germline V gene. The germline V and J ends were trimmed by 1 base and 4 bases, with 16 bases remaining between them. The CDR3 is 17 residues long. The CDR3 here is CASSQVGRRAGTGELFF. DNA of the CDR3: TGCGCCAGCAGCCAAGTTGGCCGGCGGGCGGGCACCGGGGAGCTGTTTTTT.

This clone was observed many times. A clone one base away is much larger, so this may be a read error. The same CDR3 is also encoded by other DNA sequences in this sample. The chain is built from TRBV19 and TRBJ2-3; 10 bases match TRBD2. CDR1 LNHDA and CDR2 SQIVND come from the germline V gene (reference sequence). Trimming took 6 bases from V and 4 from J; bases not matched to a gene: 16. The CDR3 sequence is 18 residues long. CDR3 region: CASSAGLAGEVGPDTQYF. CDR3 DNA sequence: TGTGCCAGTAGCGCCGGCCTAGCGGGGGAGGTTGGCCCAGATACGCAGTATTTT.

This clone was counted at least ten times. The chain carries TRBV27 and TRBJ1-5, with D possibly being TRBD1 (5 bases). Per the germline V gene, CDR1 is MNHEY and CDR2 is SMNVEV (reference sequence). The length of the CDR3 is 15 residues. The ends were cut back, 4 bases at V and 2 bases at J, with 12 bases in the middle. CDR3 loop: CASSYLGGGNQPQHF. The CDR3, as DNA: TGTGCCAGCAGTTATCTCGGGGGAGGCAATCAGCCCCAGCATTTT.

This clone was observed many times. The chain joins TRBV29-1 to TRBJ1-2; D gene ambiguous. CDR3 length equals 10 residues. The germline V gene encodes CDR1 SQVTM and CDR2 ANQGSEA. Deletions cut 7 bases from V and 6 bases from J, with 9 bases between. CDR3 nucleotide sequence: TGCAGCGCCGAACTTAATGGCTACACCTTC. Translated, it gives CSAELNGYTF.